One TCR beta chain is described in this entry. This specimen comes from a study of blood T cell repertoires in COVID-19. For the study at large: Spain, Italy and the United States supplied samples that represented acute and convalescent COVID-19. The analysed material was cDNA or gDNA that came from T cells, B-cell-depleted T cells, or PBMCs.

How the authors handled the data: The assay estimated nucleated cells by amplifying reference gene primers. Sequencing used immunoSEQ multiplex PCR; TCRdb keeps in-frame clones, though not all of them. D and trimming were read from the DNA, whereas the V and J calls and clone size are those reported in that table. The table records tens of thousands of clones, approximately 90% of them present only once. The CDR3 is 13 residues long. The junction had 2 bases not matched to a gene; V was cut back by 5 bases and J by 3 bases. The germline V gene encodes CDR1 WSHSY and CDR2 SAAADI. Material for sequencing was peripheral blood. J is TRBJ2-7 and V is TRBV10-2; TRBD1 matches at 9 bases. The receptor was derived from a man between 65 and 79 years old with active or convalescent COVID-19. The CDR3 region is CASSRQGGYEQYF. The CDR3 DNA reads as TGCGCCAGCAGTAGACAGGGGGGCTACGAGCAGTACTTC.